What follows are 23 T cell receptor beta chains derived from one specimen sequenced in a study of vaccination and CD4 T cells after COVID-19. The Oncomine TCR Beta short-read assay generated sequence data from the DNA of cultured CD4+ T cells. TCRdb re-called the PCR reads through MiXCR, storing one row per CDR3 protein. The sample lists about 19,000 distinct CDR3 sequences, roughly 46% occurring once. For these TCRs, the target antigens are not known. Treatment given: roughly 11-day PBMC culture with coronavirus spike peptide pools or control peptides (ViraFEST assay). The sequences come from CD4+ T cells from blood, cultured in vitro, collected before SARS-CoV-2 vaccination. These receptors all stem from a human donor who had recovered from COVID-19.

V usage is TRBV12-3 or TRBV12-4 and J usage is TRBJ1-2; D not certain. This CDR3 has 14 amino acids. Trimming pared 1 base from V and 8 bases from J, leaving 14 bases between. The CDR3 loop is CASSLVGMPRGYTF. CDR3 coding DNA: TGTGCCAGCAGTTTAGTGGGGATGCCGAGGGGCTACACCTTC.

The chain recombines TRBV12-3 or TRBV12-4 with TRBJ2-5; 11 bases are a match to TRBD2. This CDR3 is 16 amino acids long. V lost 5 bases and J lost 0; bases outside the gene matches: 5. CDR3 loop: CASSPGTSGYQETQYF. The CDR3 nucleotides are TGTGCCAGCAGTCCCGGGACTAGCGGATACCAAGAGACCCAGTACTTC.

This clonotype is termed large (0.1 to 1%). The chain carries TRBV6-2 or TRBV6-3 and TRBJ1-2; D gene uncertain. V lost 8 bases, J lost 0 bases, and 10 bases lay in between. Germline V gene sequence: CDR1 MNHEY, CDR2 SVGEGT. The CDR3 consists of 13 residues. CDR3 region: CASGPGANYGYTF. The CDR3 DNA reads TGTGCCAGCGGTCCAGGAGCTAACTATGGCTACACCTTC.

The chain has TRBV6-1 and TRBJ1-6, with 9 nucleotides matching TRBD1. This CDR3 is built from 14 residues. Germline CDR1 is MNHNS and CDR2 is SASEGT. V shed 6 bases, J shed 10 bases, and the junction held 7 bases outside the gene matches. The CDR3 DNA sequence: TGTGCCAGCAGGCTCCGGGACAGGGCCTCACCCCTCCACTTT. The encoded protein is CASRLRDRASPLHF.

This chain connects TRBV12-3 or TRBV12-4 to TRBJ1-5; D gene unclear. V was trimmed by 1 base and J by 9 bases, leaving 13 bases between them. The CDR3 totals 14 residues. The CDR3 DNA reads as TGTGCCAGCAGTTTAGAGGCCTCCGCGGGGCCCCAGCATTTT. Its protein is CASSLEASAGPQHF.

A few counts support this clonotype. The chain uses TRBV20-1 and TRBJ1-1, with 9 positions matching TRBD1. The germline CDR1 and CDR2 sequences are DFQATT and SNEGSKA (reference sequence). The ends lost 5 bases at V and 2 bases at J; junction bases unmatched: 6. The CDR3 runs to 14 residues. The CDR3 spells CSALWTGVNTEAFF. For the CDR3, the DNA is TGCAGTGCTCTATGGACAGGGGTTAACACTGAAGCTTTCTTT.

V is TRBV20-1 and J is TRBJ2-7; 13 bases are shared with TRBD2. The CDR3 loop spans 18 amino acids. Trimming at V came to 3 bases and at J to 4 bases, leaving 15 bases not matched to a gene. Per the germline V gene, CDR1 is DFQATT and CDR2 is SNEGSKA (reference sequence). As DNA, the CDR3 is TGCAGTGCTAGTCTTCTTCGTACTAGCGGGAGGGCCAATTACGAGCAGTACTTC. As protein: CSASLLRTSGRANYEQYF.

V gene TRBV2 combines with J gene TRBJ2-5, with 9 positions matching TRBD2. V was pared by 2 bases and J by 5 bases, with 6 bases of the junction left unmatched. The CDR3 runs to 15 residues. The germline gives CDR1 SNHLY, CDR2 FYNNEI. The CDR3 loop reads CASSESAGGGETQYF. CDR3 nucleotide sequence: TGTGCCAGCAGTGAAAGCGCGGGAGGGGGGGAGACCCAGTACTTC. The entire variable domain, with the rest obtained from reference TRBV2 and TRBJ2-5, is as follows: EPEVTQTPSHQVTQMGQEVILRCVPISNHLYFYWYRQILGQKVEFLVSFYNNEISEKSEIFDDQFSVERPDGSNFTLKIRSTKLEDSAMYFCASSESAGGGETQYFGPGTRLLVL.

The genes are TRBV11-2 and TRBJ2-1, with TRBD2 as a possible D gene (5 bases). Trimming pared 0 bases from V and 11 bases from J, leaving 11 bases between. The CDR3 has 13 amino acids. CDR1 and CDR2 (germline): SGHAT, FQNNGV. This CDR3 is CASSLDRETKQFF. The CDR3 nucleotides read TGTGCCAGCAGCTTAGATCGCGAGACTAAGCAGTTCTTC.

The CDR3: CASKDRGPYTDTQYF. The CDR3 DNA reads TGTGCCAGCAAGGACAGGGGGCCCTACACAGATACGCAGTATTTT. The chain employs TRBV2 and TRBJ2-3, with 11 positions matching TRBD1. V lost 7 bases, J lost 2 bases, and 5 bases stayed unmatched. The CDR3 spans 15 residues. CDR1 is SNHLY, CDR2 FYNNEI, per germline.

The CDR3 nucleotides read TGCAGTGCCGAGGACAGGGCGAGTGGCACAGATACGCAGTATTTT. Its protein product is CSAEDRASGTDTQYF. The gene calls are TRBV20-1 and TRBJ2-3, with TRBD1 identical over 8 bases. The V gene end was trimmed by 6 bases and the J gene end by 1 base; junction bases not matched to a gene: 9. This CDR3 is built from 15 residues. The germline V gene encodes CDR1 DFQATT and CDR2 SNEGSKA (reference sequence).

This clonotype came up once. The chain recombines TRBV11-2 with TRBJ2-1, with TRBD2 matching over 12 bases. With V trimmed by 4 bases and J by 8 bases, 9 bases remained unmatched. Germline assignment: CDR1 SGHAT and CDR2 FQNNGV. The CDR3 consists of 16 residues. The CDR3 reads CASSSSSGRARDEQFF. The CDR3, as DNA: TGTGCCAGCAGCTCCTCTAGCGGGAGGGCTAGGGATGAGCAGTTCTTC.

This clonotype appeared a few times. V usage is TRBV11-1 and J usage is TRBJ1-2; no firm D call. CDR3 length: 12 amino acids. CDR1 is SGHAT, CDR2 FQDESV, per germline (reference sequence). V was pared by 4 bases and J by 6 bases, with 9 bases between. The CDR3 loop is CASSWAADGYTF. In DNA, the CDR3 is TGTGCCAGCAGCTGGGCTGCAGATGGCTACACCTTC.

This sequence joins TRBV6-2 or TRBV6-3 and TRBJ2-2; D is uncertain. Germline-derived CDR1 and CDR2 are MNHEY and SVGEGT. The CDR3 is 13 amino acids. V was clipped by 3 bases and J by 11 bases, with 13 bases between them. CDR3 in DNA: TGTGCCAGCAGTTATAAAGACACCGACGAGCTGTTTTTT. This translates into CASSYKDTDELFF.

This chain connects TRBV12-3 or TRBV12-4 to TRBJ1-2; the D gene is possibly TRBD1 (6 bases). CDR3 length equals 14 residues. Trimming removed 6 bases from V and 4 bases from J, with 15 bases in between. CDR3 residues: CASSQQGPGYGYTF. The CDR3, as DNA: TGTGCCAGCAGCCAACAGGGTCCCGGCTATGGCTACACCTTC.

This clonotype was found a few times. This chain joins TRBV20-1 and TRBJ2-3; 7 bases align to TRBD2. Germline CDR1 and CDR2: DFQATT and SNEGSKA (reference sequence). CDR3 length equals 14 residues. The ends lost 6 bases at V and 2 bases at J; junction bases unmatched: 8. DNA of the CDR3: TGCAGTGCCCAACTCAGCGGGAACACAGATACGCAGTATTTT. Translated, it gives CSAQLSGNTDTQYF.

The chain joins TRBV6-1 to TRBJ1-6, with 9 bases that match TRBD1. Per germline, CDR1 MNHNS and CDR2 SASEGT. CDR3 length: 19 residues. Trimming removed 4 bases from V and 0 bases from J; junction bases left unmatched: 10. CDR3 nucleotide sequence: TGTGCCAGCAGTGTATTGACCGGGACAGGGCGCTCCTATAATTCACCCCTCCACTTT. Its protein product is CASSVLTGTGRSYNSPLHF.

The V gene is TRBV12-3 or TRBV12-4, the J gene TRBJ1-1; D is undetermined. This CDR3 is built from 16 residues. Trimming pared 1 base from V and 0 bases from J, leaving 12 bases between. CDR3 in amino acids: CASSLGLVGMNTEAFF. CDR3 DNA: TGTGCCAGCAGTTTAGGCTTAGTCGGTATGAACACTGAAGCTTTCTTT.

This chain links TRBV7-3 with TRBJ2-2; D not resolved. The CDR3 is made up of 15 amino acids. Trimming took 7 bases from V and 2 from J, leaving 14 bases between them. From germline, CDR1 is SGHTA and CDR2 FQGTGA. CDR3 amino acids: CASKLIPSNTGELFF. The CDR3 DNA sequence: TGTGCCAGCAAGCTTATACCAAGTAACACCGGGGAGCTGTTTTTT.

This clonotype occurred a few times. The CDR3: CASRGTLNQPQHF. CDR3 bases: TGTGCCAGCAGAGGGACCCTCAATCAGCCCCAGCATTTT. The rearrangement uses TRBV2 and TRBJ1-5, with D perhaps matching TRBD1 (5 bases). The CDR3 length is 13 residues. V lost 6 bases, J lost 3 bases, and 9 bases lay in between. CDR1 and CDR2 (germline): SNHLY, FYNNEI. Variable domain in full (rest from reference TRBV2 and TRBJ1-5): EPEVTQTPSHQVTQMGQEVILRCVPISNHLYFYWYRQILGQKVEFLVSFYNNEISEKSEIFDDQFSVERPDGSNFTLKIRSTKLEDSAMYFCASRGTLNQPQHFGDGTRLSIL.

This clonotype has just a few counts. The CDR3 DNA is TGTGCCAGTAGCTCACAGGGGGCGCTAGGGGCGGAGCAGTTCTTC. Translation gives CASSSQGALGAEQFF. The chain joins TRBV19 to TRBJ2-1; 9 bases agree with TRBD1. In germline, CDR1 is LNHDA, CDR2 SQIVND (reference sequence). The CDR3 contains 15 residues. Trimming cost V 6 bases and J 10 bases; bases outside gene matches: 13.

Only a few counts were recorded for this clonotype. DNA for the CDR3: TGCAGTGCTCCCTCGCGGGGCACAGATACGCAGTATTTT. It translates to CSAPSRGTDTQYF. V gene TRBV20-1 combines with J gene TRBJ2-3, with D perhaps matching TRBD2 (5 bases). The germline gives CDR1 DFQATT, CDR2 SNEGSKA (reference sequence). The V and J ends lost 5 bases and 1 base respectively, with 10 bases between them. This CDR3 has 13 amino acids.

The chain carries TRBV7-9 and TRBJ2-1, with D hard to call. Trimming left V 7 bases short and J 1 base short, with 14 bases between. Germline V lookup: CDR1 SEHNR, CDR2 FQNEAQ (reference sequence). The CDR3 contains 15 residues. CDR3 DNA sequence: TGTGCCAGCACCCCCGGTCCCTTATCCTACAATGAGCAGTTCTTC. Its translation is CASTPGPLSYNEQFF.